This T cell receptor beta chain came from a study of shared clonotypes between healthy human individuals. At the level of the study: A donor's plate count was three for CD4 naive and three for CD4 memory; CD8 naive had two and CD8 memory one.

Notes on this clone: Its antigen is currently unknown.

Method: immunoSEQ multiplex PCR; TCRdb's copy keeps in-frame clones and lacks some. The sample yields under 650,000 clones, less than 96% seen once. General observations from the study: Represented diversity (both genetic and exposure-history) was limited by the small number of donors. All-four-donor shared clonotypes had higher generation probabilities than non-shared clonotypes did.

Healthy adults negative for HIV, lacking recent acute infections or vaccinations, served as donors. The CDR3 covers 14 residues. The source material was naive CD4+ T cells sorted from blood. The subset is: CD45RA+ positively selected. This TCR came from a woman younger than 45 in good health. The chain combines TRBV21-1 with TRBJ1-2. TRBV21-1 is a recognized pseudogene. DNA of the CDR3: TGTGCCAGCAGCTTCTCCGAGAATAACTATGGCTACACCTTC. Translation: CASSFSENNYGYTF.